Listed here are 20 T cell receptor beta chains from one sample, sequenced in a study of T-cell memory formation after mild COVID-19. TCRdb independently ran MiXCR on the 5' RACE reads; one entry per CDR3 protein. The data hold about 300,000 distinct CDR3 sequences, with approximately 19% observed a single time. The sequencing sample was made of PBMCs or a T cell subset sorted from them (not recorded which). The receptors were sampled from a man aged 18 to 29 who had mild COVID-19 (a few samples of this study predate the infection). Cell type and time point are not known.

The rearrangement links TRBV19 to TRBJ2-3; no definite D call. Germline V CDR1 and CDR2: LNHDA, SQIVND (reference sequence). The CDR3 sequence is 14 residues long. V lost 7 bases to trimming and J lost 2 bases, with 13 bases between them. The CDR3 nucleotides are TGTGCCAGTACCAAGGCCATCGACACAGATACGCAGTATTTT. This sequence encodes CASTKAIDTDTQYF.

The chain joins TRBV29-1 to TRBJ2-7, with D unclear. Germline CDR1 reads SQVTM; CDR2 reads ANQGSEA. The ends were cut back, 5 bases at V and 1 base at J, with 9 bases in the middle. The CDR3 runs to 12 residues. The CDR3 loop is CSVIRDSYEQYF. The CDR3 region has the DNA TGCAGCGTTATCAGAGATTCCTACGAGCAGTACTTC.

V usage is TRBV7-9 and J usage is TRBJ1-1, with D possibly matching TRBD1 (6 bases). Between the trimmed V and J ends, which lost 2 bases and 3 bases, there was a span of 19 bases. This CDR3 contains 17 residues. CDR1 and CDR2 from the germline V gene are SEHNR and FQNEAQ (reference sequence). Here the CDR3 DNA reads TGTGCCAGCAGCTTAACCCACAGGACAGAAACCGACACTGAAGCTTTCTTT. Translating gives CASSLTHRTETDTEAFF.

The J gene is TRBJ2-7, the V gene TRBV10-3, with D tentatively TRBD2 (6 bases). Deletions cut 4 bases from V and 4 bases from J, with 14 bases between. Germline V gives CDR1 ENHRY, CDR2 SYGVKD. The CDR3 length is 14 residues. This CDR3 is CAISGTGDFYEQYV. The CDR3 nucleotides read TGTGCCATCAGTGGAACGGGGGACTTTTACGAGCAGTACGTC.

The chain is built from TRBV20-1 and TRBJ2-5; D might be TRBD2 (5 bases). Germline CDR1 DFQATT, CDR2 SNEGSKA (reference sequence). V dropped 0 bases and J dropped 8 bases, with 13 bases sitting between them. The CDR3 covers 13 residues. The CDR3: CSARDLRAATQYF. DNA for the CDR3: TGCAGTGCTAGAGATCTTCGAGCGGCCACCCAGTACTTC.

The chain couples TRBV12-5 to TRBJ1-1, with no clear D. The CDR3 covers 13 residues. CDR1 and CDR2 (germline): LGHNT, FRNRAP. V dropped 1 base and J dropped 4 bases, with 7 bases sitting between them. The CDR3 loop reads CASGLEPSTEAFF. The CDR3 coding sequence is TGTGCTAGTGGTTTGGAACCCAGCACTGAAGCTTTCTTT.

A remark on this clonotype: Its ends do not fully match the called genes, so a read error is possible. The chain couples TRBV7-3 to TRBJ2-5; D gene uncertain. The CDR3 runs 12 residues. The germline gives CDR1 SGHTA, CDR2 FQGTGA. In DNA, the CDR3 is TGTGCCAGCAGCTTAAACCAAGATACCCAGTACTTC. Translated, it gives CASSLNQDTQYF.

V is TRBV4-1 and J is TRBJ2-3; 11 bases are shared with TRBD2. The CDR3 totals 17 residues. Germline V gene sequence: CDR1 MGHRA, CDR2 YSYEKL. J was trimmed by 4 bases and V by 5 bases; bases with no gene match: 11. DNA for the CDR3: TGCGCCAGCAGCAACTTCGGGGGACTAGCGGTGGCAGATACGCAGTATTTT. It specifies CASSNFGGLAVADTQYF.

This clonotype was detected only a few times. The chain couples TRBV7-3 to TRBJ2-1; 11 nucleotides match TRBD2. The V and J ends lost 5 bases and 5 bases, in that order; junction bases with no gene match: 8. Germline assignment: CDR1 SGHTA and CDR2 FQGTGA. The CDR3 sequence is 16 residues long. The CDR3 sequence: CASSRAGTSGDNEQFF. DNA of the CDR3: TGTGCCAGCAGCAGAGCAGGGACTAGCGGCGACAATGAGCAGTTCTTC.

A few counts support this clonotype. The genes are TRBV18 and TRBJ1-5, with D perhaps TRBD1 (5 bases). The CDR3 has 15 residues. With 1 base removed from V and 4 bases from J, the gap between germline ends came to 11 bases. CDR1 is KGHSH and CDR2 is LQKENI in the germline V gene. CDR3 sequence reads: CASSPLQGFNQPQHF. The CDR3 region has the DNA TGTGCCAGCTCACCACTTCAGGGTTTTAATCAGCCCCAGCATTTT.

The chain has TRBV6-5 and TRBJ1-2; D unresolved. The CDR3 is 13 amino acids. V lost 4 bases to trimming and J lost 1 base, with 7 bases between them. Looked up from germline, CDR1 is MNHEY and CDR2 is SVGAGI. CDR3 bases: TGTGCCAGCAGTTTTCACAATAACTATGGCTACACCTTC. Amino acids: CASSFHNNYGYTF.

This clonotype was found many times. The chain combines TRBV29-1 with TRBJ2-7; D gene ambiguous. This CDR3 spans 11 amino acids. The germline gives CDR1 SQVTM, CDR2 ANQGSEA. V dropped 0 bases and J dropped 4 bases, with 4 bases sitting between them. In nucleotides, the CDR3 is TGCAGCGTTGAAGAGGGATACGAGCAGTACTTC. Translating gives CSVEEGYEQYF.

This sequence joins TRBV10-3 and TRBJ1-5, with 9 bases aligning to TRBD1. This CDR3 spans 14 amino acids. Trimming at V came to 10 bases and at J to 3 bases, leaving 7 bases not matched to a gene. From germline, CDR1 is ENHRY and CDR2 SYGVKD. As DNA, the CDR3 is TGTGCCAGTACCGGGACAGGGCCCAATCAGCCCCAGCATTTT. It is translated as CASTGTGPNQPQHF.

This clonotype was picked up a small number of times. CDR3 sequence (DNA): TGTGCCAGCAGTTACTCTCCGCGCGAAAAACTGTTTTTT. Translating it yields CASSYSPREKLFF. The V and J genes are TRBV6-5 and TRBJ1-4; D call uncertain. The V end was cut by 0 bases, the J end by 8 bases, with 7 bases between. CDR1 is MNHEY and CDR2 is SVGAGI in the germline V gene. The CDR3 has 13 residues.

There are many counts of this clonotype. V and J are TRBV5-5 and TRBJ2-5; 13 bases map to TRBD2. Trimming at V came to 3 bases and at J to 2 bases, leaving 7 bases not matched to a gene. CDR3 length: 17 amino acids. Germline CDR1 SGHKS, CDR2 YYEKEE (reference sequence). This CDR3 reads CASSSWGTSGAQETQYF. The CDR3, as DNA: TGTGCCAGCAGCTCGTGGGGGACTAGCGGGGCTCAAGAGACCCAGTACTTC.

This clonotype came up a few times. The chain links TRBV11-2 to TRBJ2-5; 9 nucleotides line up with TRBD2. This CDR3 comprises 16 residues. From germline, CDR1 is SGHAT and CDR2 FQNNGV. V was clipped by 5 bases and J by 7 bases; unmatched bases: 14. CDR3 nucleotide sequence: TGTGCCAGCAGCCCCGGACTAGCGTCAGGACTCGGGACCCAGTACTTC. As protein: CASSPGLASGLGTQYF.

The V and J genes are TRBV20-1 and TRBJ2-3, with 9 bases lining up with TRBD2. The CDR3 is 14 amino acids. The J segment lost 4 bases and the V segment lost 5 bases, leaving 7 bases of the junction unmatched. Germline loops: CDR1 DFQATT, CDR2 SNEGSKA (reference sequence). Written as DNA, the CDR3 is TGCAGTGCTGCGAGGGCGGGGGGGGCAGATACGCAGTATTTT. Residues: CSAARAGGADTQYF.

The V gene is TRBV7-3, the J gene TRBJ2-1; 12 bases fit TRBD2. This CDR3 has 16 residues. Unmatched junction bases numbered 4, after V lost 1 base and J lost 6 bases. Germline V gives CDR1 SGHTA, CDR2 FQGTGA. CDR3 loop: CASSLKLAGGLNEQFF. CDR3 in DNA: TGTGCCAGCAGCTTAAAACTAGCGGGGGGTCTCAATGAGCAGTTCTTC.

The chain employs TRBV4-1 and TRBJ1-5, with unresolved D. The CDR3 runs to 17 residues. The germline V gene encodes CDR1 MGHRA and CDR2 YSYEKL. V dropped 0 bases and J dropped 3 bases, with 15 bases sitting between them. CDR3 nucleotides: TGCGCCAGCAGCCAAGACGGTCGTCACAACCCCAATCAGCCCCAGCATTTT. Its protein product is CASSQDGRHNPNQPQHF.

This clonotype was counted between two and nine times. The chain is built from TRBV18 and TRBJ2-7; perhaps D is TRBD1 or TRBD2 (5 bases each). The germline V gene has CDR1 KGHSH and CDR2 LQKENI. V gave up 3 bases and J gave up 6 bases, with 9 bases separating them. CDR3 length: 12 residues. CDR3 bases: TGTGCCAGCTCACCGGGGGACGCCGAGCAGTACGTC. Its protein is CASSPGDAEQYV.